This TCR beta chain stems from a study of cytomegalovirus exposure and HLA in healthy donors. Per the germline V gene, CDR1 is MNHEY and CDR2 is SVGAGI. The length of the CDR3 is 14 residues. V lost 8 bases, J lost 2 bases, and 2 bases stayed unmatched. 60 Vbeta and 13 Jbeta primers were used in PCR. Produced via immunoSEQ multiplex PCR; TCRdb's table is partial and in-frame only. The sample has about 170,000 clones; roughly 80% are singletons. Study outcomes and limitations: Later analysis identified about 17,000 TCR beta sequences associated with HLA alleles, using a false discovery rate threshold of 0.05. Fewer N-insertions (relative to the approximately 670-donor mean) were reportedly seen in an Asian-associated ancestry cluster in a later analysis. It was approximately 170 TCR beta chains that were listed as cytomegalovirus-associated.

This clone was seen a handful of times. Antigen unknown. Sequenced material: PBMCs. The origin of this receptor is a male donor in good health and CMV-seronegative. The chain employs TRBV6-5 and TRBJ2-6; 8 bases are a match to TRBD2. The CDR3: CASGRGAGANVLTF. The CDR3 DNA is TGTGCCAGCGGGCGGGGGGCTGGGGCCAACGTCCTGACTTTC.